This T cell receptor (beta chain) was identified during a study of OX40 agonist ivuxolimab in advanced cancers. Broader study findings: Researchers did not establish what antigens the expanded peripheral T cells target. CD8+ T cells were the subset that, on average, had more expanded clones than CD4+.

This CDR3 comprises 18 residues. The ends lost 1 base at V and 3 bases at J; junction bases unmatched: 13. CDR1 SGHNT and CDR2 YYREEE come from the germline V gene (reference sequence). Here immunoSEQ multiplex PCR was the method, and the copy in TCRdb shows in-frame clones only, minus some. The data show about 60,000 clones, about 80% seen once. This clone appeared a single time. Its specificity is not known. This chain joins TRBV5-4 and TRBJ2-3; 8 nucleotides line up with TRBD2. The source was CD4+ or CD8+ T cells sorted from blood, collected in a trial of the OX40 agonist ivuxolimab. This receptor was identified in an adult with an advanced solid tumor such as melanoma, head and neck, liver or kidney cancer. Here the CDR3 reads CASSLLSGAAGDTDTQYF. CDR3 nucleotides: TGTGCCAGCAGCTTGTTATCGGGGGCAGCGGGAGATACAGATACGCAGTATTTT. Complete variable domain (other parts from reference TRBV5-4 and TRBJ2-3): ETGVTQSPTHLIKTRGQQVTLRCSSQSGHNTVSWYQQALGQGPQFIFQYYREEENGRGNFPPRFSGLQFPNYSSELNVNALELDDSALYLCASSLLSGAAGDTDTQYFGPGTRLTVL.